The present entry profiles one T cell receptor (beta chain) with its context. Data came from immunoSEQ multiplex PCR; TCRdb stores just in-frame clones and leaves some out. The sample has 55,000 to 60,000 clones; 76% are singletons. The CDR3 covers 13 residues. Germline V CDR1 and CDR2: LNHDA, SQIVND (reference sequence). The V and J ends lost 6 bases and 6 bases respectively, with 12 bases between them. This sample is part of a study of blood T cell repertoires in COVID-19. Specimen: peripheral blood. This chain uses TRBV19 with TRBJ1-5; maybe TRBD1 (6 bases). The sequence came from a man aged 50 or older with active or convalescent COVID-19. The DNA of the CDR3 is TGTGCCAGTAGCCAAACAGGGACTCAGCCCCAGCATTTT. This sequence encodes CASSQTGTQPQHF.